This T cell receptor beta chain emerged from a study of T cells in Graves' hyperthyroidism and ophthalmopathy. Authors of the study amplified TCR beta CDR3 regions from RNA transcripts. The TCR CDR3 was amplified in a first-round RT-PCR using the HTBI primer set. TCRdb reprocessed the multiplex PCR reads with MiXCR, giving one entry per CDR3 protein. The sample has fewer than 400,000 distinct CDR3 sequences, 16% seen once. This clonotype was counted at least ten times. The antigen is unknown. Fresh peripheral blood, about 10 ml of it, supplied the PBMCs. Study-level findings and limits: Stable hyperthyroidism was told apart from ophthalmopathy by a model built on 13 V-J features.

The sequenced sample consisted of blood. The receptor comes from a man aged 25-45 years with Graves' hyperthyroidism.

The CDR3 sequence: CSTSSGPSYEQYF. The CDR3, as DNA: TGCAGTACCTCGTCGGGGCCGTCCTACGAGCAGTACTTC. The chain carries TRBV20-1 and TRBJ2-7; D possibly uses TRBD1 or TRBD2 (5 bases each). Trimming removed 8 bases from V and 1 base from J, with 15 bases in between. Germline V CDR1 and CDR2: DFQATT, SNEGSKA (reference sequence). The CDR3 runs to 13 residues.